A selection of T cell receptor beta chains follows, all from one sample in a study of blood T cell repertoires in COVID-19. The repertoire was sequenced with immunoSEQ multiplex PCR; TCRdb's copy has only in-frame clones and lacks some. The table has about 120,000 clones, 85% seen once. The specimen sequenced was peripheral blood. The receptors originated from a man of 80 years or more with active or convalescent COVID-19. Both conserved end residues are part of each CDR3. The D gene is left open where the match is weak. The listing skips clone size in some rows; elsewhere it reads once, few, many or a size class.

D	size	V	J	CDR3	DNA
NA	NA	TRBV20-1	TRBJ2-5	CSASERTTQMRLYF	TGCAGTGCTAGTGAGAGGACTACCCAAATGAGGTTGTACTTC
NA	NA	TRBV27	TRBJ1-3	CASRPTGRNTIYF	TGTGCCAGCAGGCCAACAGGGCGCAACACCATATATTTT
NA	once	TRBV4-1	TRBJ1-1	CASSQRGWNTEAFF	TGCGCCAGCAGCCAAAGGGGTTGGAACACTGAAGCTTTCTTT
TRBD1	few	TRBV28	TRBJ1-2	CATGVDGYTF	TGTGCAACAGGGGTTGATGGCTACACCTTC
NA	NA	TRBV4-1	TRBJ1-2	CASSQDQTVQQRTF	TGCGCCAGCAGCCAAGATCAAACGGTTCAACAAAGGACATTC
TRBD1	NA	TRBV6-2/TRBV6-3	TRBJ2-5	CASSWQGEETQYF	TGTGCCAGCAGCTGGCAGGGGGAAGAGACCCAGTACTTC
TRBD1	NA	TRBV7-3	TRBJ1-6	CASSLDRGLGSPLHF	TGTGCCAGCAGCTTGGACAGGGGGCTCGGTTCACCCCTCCACTTT
TRBD1	NA	TRBV28	TRBJ1-5	CASSFAGGNQPQHF	TGTGCCAGCAGCTTCGCAGGGGGAAATCAGCCCCAGCATTTT
TRBD2	NA	TRBV27	TRBJ2-3	CASSPQWLAGPDTQYF	TGTGCCAGCAGTCCCCAGTGGCTAGCGGGACCTGATACGCAGTATTTT
TRBD2	NA	TRBV3-1/TRBV3-2	TRBJ2-5	CASSLTSVQTQYF	TGTGCCAGCAGCCTGACTAGCGTACAGACCCAGTACTTC
TRBD1	NA	TRBV6-5	TRBJ1-5	CASSWGQGGNQPQHF	TGTGCCAGCAGCTGGGGACAGGGTGGCAATCAGCCCCAGCATTTT
NA	once	TRBV12-3/TRBV12-4	TRBJ2-1	CASTHGGEQFF	TGTGCCAGCACCCACGGGGGTGAGCAGTTCTTC
NA	NA	TRBV6-2/TRBV6-3	TRBJ2-1	CASSYSELRLEQFF	TGTGCCAGCAGTTACTCAGAGCTAAGACTGGAGCAGTTCTTC
NA	NA	TRBV25-1	TRBJ2-3	CASAPRTLGSLQYF	TGTGCCAGCGCCCCCAGGACTCTAGGATCCTTGCAGTATTTT
NA	NA	TRBV6-5	TRBJ1-1	CASSYGLGGGTEAFF	TGTGCCAGCAGTTACGGTTTGGGGGGGGGCACTGAAGCTTTCTTT